This TCR beta chain appears in the sequencing data of a study of CD8+ T cells in alopecia areata. In each case, RNA was isolated and then reverse transcribed into cDNA as the sequencing template. Repertoires were generated with immunoSEQ multiplex PCR, while TCRdb's copy carries only in-frame clones and drops some. The sample includes over 110,000 clones, around 51% of them seen just once. Separation by sorting yielded CD4+ and CD8+ T cells from PBMCs. The specimen comprised CD4+ T cells sorted from blood, sampled at week 0. The source of this sequence is a human donor with alopecia areata.

Here the CDR3 DNA reads TGTGCCTGGACAGGGTCTGAGACCCAGTACTTC. Translated, it gives CAWTGSETQYF. This chain uses TRBV30 with TRBJ2-5, with a possible D match to TRBD1 (5 bases). This CDR3 has 11 amino acids. The germline V and J ends were trimmed by 4 bases and 5 bases, with 8 bases remaining between them. Looked up from germline, CDR1 is GTSNPN and CDR2 is SVGIG (reference sequence).